The 2 T cell receptor beta chains reported below all come from one sample, sequenced in a study of CD8+ T cells in alopecia areata. CD4+ cells from several patients were sorted into CD25+CD127- cells. Once RNA had been extracted, it was reverse transcribed into cDNA to act as the sequencing template. The assay was immunoSEQ multiplex PCR, and TCRdb's table has in-frame clones only and misses some. This table holds around 36,000 clones, approximately 54% found once. The specimen was CD4+ Tregs sorted from blood. The receptors stem from a human donor with alopecia areata.

The chain links TRBV10-1 to TRBJ1-6, with D possibly being TRBD1 (5 bases). The CDR3 is 13 residues long. Germline values: CDR1 WNHNN, CDR2 SYGVQD (reference sequence). Trimming took off 2 bases at V and 7 bases at J, with 6 bases between the two ends. The CDR3 sequence: CASSERGNSPLHF. CDR3 nucleotide sequence: TGCGCCAGCAGTGAGAGGGGCAATTCACCCCTCCACTTT.

The chain links TRBV27 to TRBJ2-3; 8 nucleotides match TRBD2. In germline, CDR1 is MNHEY, CDR2 SMNVEV (reference sequence). The CDR3 is made up of 15 amino acids. V lost 5 bases and J lost 2; bases outside the gene matches: 6. Here the CDR3 DNA reads TGTGCCAGCAGTCCTATAGCGGGAAACACAGATACGCAGTATTTT. This translates into CASSPIAGNTDTQYF.